These 20 T cell receptor beta chains share one sample of origin, sequenced in a study of T cells in localized non-small cell lung cancer. Only in-frame clones appear in the TCRdb table, and some are missing; sequencing was by immunoSEQ multiplex PCR. The profile covers around 30,000 clones, with around 90% appearing a single time and 6% to 7% taken by the ten largest. Sequences were derived from peripheral blood, sampled before any cancer treatment. These receptors were taken from a male donor aged 60 or over with stage I lung adenocarcinoma.

This chain uses TRBV30 with TRBJ2-7; TRBD1 might be the D (6 bases). The CDR3 has 14 residues. Germline-derived CDR1 and CDR2 are GTSNPN and SVGIG (reference sequence). The germline V and J ends were trimmed by 5 bases and 2 bases, with 16 bases remaining between them. The CDR3 region has the DNA TGTGCCTGGGCCACCGGGACACAGCCCTACGAGCAGTACTTC. It codes for CAWATGTQPYEQYF.

CDR3 sequence: CASSPGGEKLFF. The DNA for the CDR3 is TGTGCCAGCTCACCGGGAGGGGAAAAACTGTTTTTT. The chain joins TRBV18 to TRBJ1-4, with unresolved D. Trimming cost V 3 bases and J 8 bases, with 7 bases left between them. The germline V gene has CDR1 KGHSH and CDR2 LQKENI. The CDR3 has 12 amino acids.

The V call is TRBV7-6, the J call TRBJ2-3; TRBD2 might be the D (6 bases). This CDR3 contains 16 residues. CDR1 and CDR2 (germline): SGHVS, FNYEAQ. Trimming removed 0 bases at V and 1 base at J, with 11 bases between. CDR3 residues: CASSLAPASGTDTQYF. CDR3 bases: TGTGCCAGCAGCTTAGCGCCCGCTAGCGGCACAGATACGCAGTATTTT.

The chain combines TRBV18 with TRBJ2-2; TRBD1 is a possible D gene (6 bases). With 3 bases removed from V and 2 bases from J, the gap between germline ends came to 13 bases. Per the germline V gene, CDR1 is KGHSH and CDR2 is LQKENI. The CDR3 covers 16 residues. CDR3 residues: CASSPRTAPNTGELFF. Here the CDR3 DNA reads TGTGCCAGCTCACCTAGGACAGCACCAAACACCGGGGAGCTGTTTTTT.

CDR3 residues: CASSLLANQPQHF. The CDR3 DNA follows: TGTGCCAGCAGCTTATTGGCAAATCAGCCCCAGCATTTT. The V call is TRBV7-2, the J call TRBJ1-5, with unresolved D. The CDR3 is 13 amino acids. The germline CDR1 and CDR2 sequences are SGHTA and FQGNSA. Trimming took off 2 bases at V and 4 bases at J, with 6 bases between the two ends.

The V call is TRBV18, the J call TRBJ2-1; tentatively, D is TRBD1 (5 bases). Germline CDR1 is KGHSH and CDR2 is LQKENI. The V end was cut by 0 bases, the J end by 8 bases, with 20 bases between. The CDR3 loop spans 17 amino acids. CDR3 sequence: CASSPPRGNSQGDEQFF. Here the CDR3 DNA reads TGTGCCAGCTCACCACCCCGAGGCAACAGTCAAGGGGATGAGCAGTTCTTC.

The genes are TRBV28 and TRBJ1-4, with TRBD1 as a possible D gene (5 bases). Trimming stripped 5 bases from V and 5 bases from J, with 12 bases between. The length of the CDR3 is 14 residues. Germline V gives CDR1 MDHEN, CDR2 SYDVKM. The CDR3 loop reads CASSQGSENEKLFF. CDR3 bases: TGTGCCAGCAGTCAGGGTTCCGAGAATGAAAAACTGTTTTTT. Supplemented by reference TRBV28 and TRBJ1-4, the full variable domain reads DVKVTQSSRYLVKRTGEKVFLECVQDMDHENMFWYRQDPGLGLRLIYFSYDVKMKEKGDIPEGYSVSREKKERFSLILESASTNQTSMYLCASSQGSENEKLFFGSGTQLSVL.

CDR3 sequence: CASSDWYTYEQYF. CDR3 in DNA: TGTGCCAGCAGTGATTGGTATACCTACGAGCAGTACTTC. V and J are TRBV6-1 and TRBJ2-7, with unresolved D. The germline CDR1 and CDR2 sequences are MNHNS and SASEGT. There are 13 residues in the CDR3. Trimming cost V 3 bases and J 2 bases, with 8 bases left between them.

The CDR3 region has the DNA TGTGCCAGCACCCGCGGTTGGGGGAATGTCGACACCGGGGAGCTGTTTTTT. This translates into CASTRGWGNVDTGELFF. The chain has TRBV28 and TRBJ2-2; tentatively, D is TRBD1 or TRBD2 (5 bases each). The CDR3 is made up of 17 amino acids. V lost 7 bases to trimming and J lost 3 bases, with 21 bases between them. Looked up from germline, CDR1 is MDHEN and CDR2 is SYDVKM.

This chain joins TRBV28 and TRBJ1-2, with D uncertain. Trimming took 7 bases from V and 3 from J, leaving 18 bases between them. CDR3 length: 15 residues. Germline loops: CDR1 MDHEN, CDR2 SYDVKM. Here the CDR3 reads CASKPPLPRHYGYTF. The DNA of the CDR3 is TGTGCCAGCAAGCCCCCTCTCCCGCGTCACTATGGCTACACCTTC.

This chain joins TRBV28 and TRBJ1-2; no clear D gene. V lost 3 bases to trimming and J lost 8 bases, with 19 bases between them. CDR1 is MDHEN, CDR2 SYDVKM, per germline. This CDR3 contains 15 residues. The chain's CDR3 is CASSFGEGPSGGYTF. For the CDR3, the DNA is TGTGCCAGCAGTTTTGGGGAGGGCCCTTCTGGAGGCTACACCTTC.

V and J are TRBV18 and TRBJ1-3; D perhaps matches TRBD1 (6 bases). CDR1 and CDR2 from the germline V gene are KGHSH and LQKENI. The CDR3 is 14 amino acids. V lost 6 bases and J 0 bases, leaving 9 bases between the germline ends. The CDR3 coding sequence is TGTGCCAGCTCCCGGACAGCCTCTGGAAACACCATATATTTT. It translates to CASSRTASGNTIYF.

V and J are TRBV18 and TRBJ2-1; 9 positions match TRBD2. CDR3 size: 18 residues. With 0 bases clipped from V and 4 bases from J, the junction kept 10 bases outside the gene matches. Germline V gene data show CDR1 as KGHSH and CDR2 as LQKENI. This chain's CDR3 is CASSPPGGASGDYNEQFF. CDR3 DNA sequence: TGTGCCAGCTCACCACCGGGTGGGGCTAGCGGGGATTACAATGAGCAGTTCTTC.

The rearrangement uses TRBV9 and TRBJ2-5; D might be TRBD1 (5 bases). The CDR3 sequence is 14 residues long. Germline CDR1 is SGDLS and CDR2 is YYNGEE. V shed 0 bases and J shed 7 bases, with 13 bases lying between them. The CDR3 loop is CASSVGQGQGTQYF. The DNA of the CDR3 is TGTGCCAGCAGCGTAGGTCAGGGTCAGGGGACCCAGTACTTC.

This clone was seen only a few times. The gene calls are TRBV9 and TRBJ1-2; tentative D call: TRBD1 (6 bases). Germline CDR1 and CDR2: SGDLS and YYNGEE. The CDR3 totals 12 residues. The germline V and J ends were trimmed by 4 bases and 8 bases, with 12 bases remaining between them. The CDR3 region is CASSLDRRGYTF. The CDR3 nucleotides are TGTGCCAGCAGCCTTGACAGGAGGGGCTACACCTTC. Full variable domain (outside the CDR3, taken from reference TRBV9 and TRBJ1-2): DSGVTQTPKHLITATGQRVTLRCSPRSGDLSVYWYQQSLDQGLQFLIQYYNGEERAKGNILERFSAQQFPDLHSELNLSSLELGDSALYFCASSLDRRGYTFGSGTRLTVV.

This clone was observed a single time. The chain has TRBV28 and TRBJ1-6, with 8 bases identical to TRBD1. V shed 7 bases and J 4 bases; nucleotides not matched to a gene: 9. This CDR3 has 16 residues. The germline V gene has CDR1 MDHEN and CDR2 SYDVKM. CDR3 sequence reads: CASTIGQGAYNSPLHF. The CDR3 nucleotides read TGTGCCAGCACCATAGGGCAGGGGGCATATAATTCACCCCTCCACTTT.

The chain recombines TRBV30 with TRBJ2-7; D gene unclear. V was shortened by 5 bases and J by 4 bases, with 6 bases between the two germline ends. The CDR3 is 10 amino acids. Germline values: CDR1 GTSNPN, CDR2 SVGIG (reference sequence). The CDR3: CAWGMYEQYF. Here the CDR3 DNA reads TGTGCCTGGGGGATGTACGAGCAGTACTTC. Together with reference TRBV30 and TRBJ2-7, the CDR3 gives the full variable domain: SQTIHQWPATLVQPVGSPLSLECTVEGTSNPNLYWYRQAAGRGLQLLFYSVGIGQISSEVPQNLSASRPQDRQFILSSKKLLLSDSGFYLCAWGMYEQYFGPGTRLTVT.

The chain couples TRBV6-5 to TRBJ1-1, with D hard to call. V lost 4 bases and J 9 bases, leaving 9 bases between the germline ends. CDR1 and CDR2 from the germline V gene are MNHEY and SVGAGI. The CDR3 contains 11 residues. This CDR3 is CASSSATKAFF. DNA for the CDR3: TGTGCCAGCAGTTCCGCTACAAAAGCTTTCTTT.

The CDR3 DNA reads TGTGCCAGCAGCTTAGATGCGGGGGGCGCAGCTAATGAAAAACTGTTTTTT. This sequence encodes CASSLDAGGAANEKLFF. The gene calls are TRBV5-4 and TRBJ1-4, with a tentative D call TRBD1 (6 bases). Germline CDR1 is SGHNT and CDR2 is YYREEE (reference sequence). The CDR3 covers 17 residues. The V and J ends lost 2 bases and 3 bases respectively, with 17 bases between them.

The gene calls are TRBV19 and TRBJ1-2; D is ambiguous. In germline, CDR1 is LNHDA, CDR2 SQIVND (reference sequence). Trimming took off 0 bases at V and 6 bases at J, with 8 bases between the two ends. The CDR3 covers 13 residues. CDR3 DNA sequence: TGTGCCAGTAGTATAGATCGGAGGGATGGCTACACCTTC. Translated: CASSIDRRDGYTF. Filled out from reference TRBV19 and TRBJ1-2, the complete variable domain reads DGGITQSPKYLFRKEGQNVTLSCEQNLNHDAMYWYRQDPGQGLRLIYYSQIVNDFQKGDIAEGYSVSREKKESFPLTVTSAQKNPTAFYLCASSIDRRDGYTFGSGTRLTVV.